Below, 9 T cell receptor beta chains from the same sample are listed, as sequenced in a study of cytomegalovirus exposure and HLA in healthy donors. Repertoires were generated with immunoSEQ multiplex PCR, while TCRdb's copy carries only in-frame clones and drops some. The profile shows a few hundred thousand clones, around 87% of them singletons. Sequencing was performed on PBMCs. These receptors all come from a woman aged 18-29 years in good health and CMV-seronegative.

This chain joins TRBV7-6 and TRBJ2-7; TRBD1 might be the D (6 bases). CDR1 and CDR2 (germline): SGHVS, FNYEAQ. The CDR3 covers 13 residues. Trimming removed 5 bases at V and 4 bases at J, with 12 bases between. The CDR3 nucleotides are TGTGCCAGCAGCGAATGGACAGAGTACGAGCAGTACGTC. Protein: CASSEWTEYEQYV.

The V call is TRBV9, the J call TRBJ2-5, with D hard to call. There are 16 residues in the CDR3. The V end lost 1 base, the J end lost 3 bases, and 16 bases lay between the germline ends. Germline V gene data show CDR1 as SGDLS and CDR2 as YYNGEE. CDR3 residues: CASSVRWSRSKETQYF. Here the CDR3 DNA reads TGTGCCAGCAGCGTACGTTGGTCTAGGAGTAAAGAGACCCAGTACTTC.

The chain has TRBV2 and TRBJ1-1; 8 bases match TRBD1. Trimming removed 5 bases from V and 4 bases from J; junction bases left unmatched: 3. The CDR3 is 13 amino acids. Germline V lookup: CDR1 SNHLY, CDR2 FYNNEI. For the CDR3, the DNA is TGTGCCAGCAGTCAACAGGGGGTCACTGAAGCTTTCTTT. The encoded protein is CASSQQGVTEAFF.

This chain joins TRBV25-1 and TRBJ2-1; 9 bases are shared with TRBD2. Looked up from germline, CDR1 is MGHDK and CDR2 is SYGVNS. The CDR3 consists of 18 residues. V lost 1 base to trimming and J lost 1 base; unmatched junction nucleotides: 8. The CDR3 spells CASSELGGGAISYNEQFF. In nucleotides, the CDR3 is TGTGCCAGCAGTGAATTGGGCGGGGGGGCCATTTCCTACAATGAGCAGTTCTTC. The whole variable domain, filled in from reference TRBV25-1 and TRBJ2-1, reads EADIYQTPRYLVIGTGKKITLECSQTMGHDKMYWYQQDPGMELHLIHYSYGVNSTEKGDLSSESTVSRIRTEHFPLTLESARPSHTSQYLCASSELGGGAISYNEQFFGPGTRLTVL.

This clone was recorded a few times. The chain recombines TRBV4-1 with TRBJ1-6, with D perhaps TRBD1 (5 bases). This CDR3 is built from 13 residues. Germline CDR1 reads MGHRA; CDR2 reads YSYEKL. Trimming took off 1 base at V and 14 bases at J, with 12 bases between the two ends. The CDR3 sequence: CASSQGSGSTLHF. The CDR3 region has the DNA TGCGCCAGCAGCCAAGGGTCAGGGTCCACCCTCCACTTT.

The gene calls are TRBV5-1 and TRBJ2-3, with D uncertain. This CDR3 region has 14 residues. The ends were cut back, 0 bases at V and 3 bases at J, with 8 bases in the middle. CDR1 and CDR2 from the germline V gene are SGHRS and YFSETQ. CDR3 DNA sequence: TGCGCCAGCAGCTTGGACTCCTCGACAGATACGCAGTATTTT. This sequence encodes CASSLDSSTDTQYF.

The genes are TRBV18 and TRBJ2-3, with a possible D match to TRBD2 (5 bases). Germline V gene sequence: CDR1 KGHSH, CDR2 LQKENI. This CDR3 spans 13 amino acids. V was trimmed by 6 bases and J by 4 bases, leaving 11 bases between them. CDR3 protein: CASSQEGPDTQYF. In DNA form, the CDR3 reads TGTGCCAGCTCCCAAGAGGGCCCAGATACGCAGTATTTT.

The rearrangement links TRBV5-1 to TRBJ2-7; TRBD1 matches at 8 bases. The J segment lost 0 bases and the V segment lost 7 bases, leaving 6 bases of the junction unmatched. This CDR3 is 14 amino acids long. Germline V gene lookup returns CDR1 SGHRS and CDR2 YFSETQ. CDR3 region: CASQGQGGSYEQYF. CDR3 nucleotide sequence: TGCGCCAGCCAAGGACAGGGCGGCTCCTACGAGCAGTACTTC.

The chain combines TRBV10-3 with TRBJ1-1, with D hard to call. The CDR3 loop spans 12 amino acids. Germline CDR1 and CDR2: ENHRY and SYGVKD. Trimming took off 5 bases at V and 4 bases at J, with 8 bases between the two ends. The chain's CDR3 is CAISTTSTEAFF. The DNA for the CDR3 is TGTGCCATCAGTACCACCAGCACTGAAGCTTTCTTT.